This TCR beta chain was sequenced for a study of T cells in Graves' hyperthyroidism and ophthalmopathy. Study-level points and caveats: The majority of expanded thyroid clonotypes above 0.001 also appeared in blood.

There are 18 residues in the CDR3. In germline, CDR1 is DFQATT, CDR2 SNEGSKA (reference sequence). V was pared by 0 bases and J by 3 bases, with 7 bases of the junction left unmatched. This clonotype has a handful of counts. Its target is not known. Amplification of TCR beta CDR3 regions used RNA as the template. The HTBI primer set drove a first-round RT-PCR of the TCR CDR3. TCRdb re-called the multiplex PCR reads through MiXCR, storing one row per CDR3 protein. The repertoire holds approximately 300,000 distinct CDR3 sequences, over 15% seen once, with approximately 60% in the top ten. Sequenced sample: blood. This receptor was taken from an older woman with Graves' ophthalmopathy. This chain links TRBV20-1 with TRBJ2-1, with TRBD2 identical over 14 bases. CDR3 loop: CSARDSAGTSGSYNEQFF. Here the CDR3 DNA reads TGCAGTGCTAGAGATTCAGCCGGGACTAGCGGGAGCTACAATGAGCAGTTCTTC.